This T cell receptor (beta chain) comes out of a study of early T cells in non-severe SARS-CoV-2 infection. Across the study: Alpha and beta chains were unpaired, from unsorted whole-blood bulk RNA. General study results and limits: Anti-spike CD8 responses were favored in VDJdb matching, and private and CD4 specificities were missed.

At least ten counts were recorded for this clonotype. Its antigen is unknown. In the library, individual cDNA molecules carried attached unique molecular identifiers. Each CDR3 protein gets one entry after TCRdb re-called the 5' RACE reads with MiXCR. Found here are 35,000 to 45,000 distinct CDR3 sequences, 10% to 15% of them singletons; the top ten hold around 15%. The CDR3 sequence is 13 residues long. Trimming removed 2 bases from V and 1 base from J, with 2 bases in between. The germline CDR1 and CDR2 sequences are SGHVS and FQNEAQ. The sequencing sample was made of whole blood. The chain joins TRBV7-8 to TRBJ2-2, with D uncertain. The source of this sequence is an adult who was a healthcare worker with PCR-confirmed SARS-CoV-2 infection or an uninfected control (not recorded which). The DNA of the CDR3 is TGTGCCAGCAGCTTACGGAACACCGGGGAGCTGTTTTTT. Its protein is CASSLRNTGELFF.